One TCR beta chain is described in this entry. Antigen: not known. The data originate from a study of PD-1 blockade in classical Hodgkin lymphoma. Whole-study results and caveats: By C4D1, diversity of CD4+ TCRs had risen significantly, whereas that of CD8+ TCRs had not. Reasons behind the repertoire differences stay unclear, perhaps disease activity or earlier therapy.

The CDR3 totals 16 residues. CDR1 and CDR2 (germline): SGHTS, YDEGEE. Trimming took 2 bases from V and 4 from J; bases not matched to a gene: 6. Sequenced by immunoSEQ multiplex PCR; TCRdb stores in-frame clones only, minus some. The data show around 43,000 clones, with 78% seen just once and about an eighth held by the top ten. After autologous stem cell transplantation all patients relapsed, and prior brentuximab vedotin exposure differed between cohorts. The gene calls are TRBV5-8 and TRBJ2-5; 12 bases map to TRBD2. The receptor comes from a human donor with classical Hodgkin lymphoma. The sequencing used peripheral blood mononuclear cells (PBMCs), collected at baseline. The CDR3 region has the DNA TGTGCCAGCAGCTTCATACTAGCGGGGGGAGGAGAGACCCAGTACTTC. Translation gives CASSFILAGGGETQYF. Full variable domain (missing parts from reference TRBV5-8 and TRBJ2-5): EAGVTQSPTHLIKTRGQQATLRCSPISGHTSVYWYQQALGLGLQFLLWYDEGEERNRGNFPPRFSGRQFPNYSSELNVNALELEDSALYLCASSFILAGGGETQYFGPGTRLLVL.